This T cell receptor (beta chain) originates from a study of Graves' ophthalmopathy and Graves' hyperthyroidism. Across the whole study: Investigators collected peripheral blood at initial diagnosis, before any treatment was given.

Notes on the study in general: Blood also carried most expanded thyroid clonotypes exceeding 0.001 frequency.

Ophthalmopathy was moderately-to-severely active, CAS at least 3, NOSPECS at least 4, lasting under 3 months. In this sample, this clonotype turned up many times. Its antigen is not identified. Transcripts of RNA were the source for amplifying TCR beta CDR3 regions. The first-round RT-PCR employed HTBI primers together with the Qiagen OneStep RT-PCR kit. A multiplex PCR was then performed as the second round. A single record per CDR3 protein comes from TCRdb applying MiXCR to the multiplex PCR reads. Of some 200,000 distinct CDR3 sequences listed, approximately 28% are singletons. The sequence was obtained from a man in his fifties with Graves' ophthalmopathy. The source material was peripheral blood.

The CDR3 sequence is CASSLDRLGPQETQYF. In DNA form, the CDR3 reads TGTGCCAGCAGCTTGGACAGGCTGGGGCCCCAAGAGACCCAGTACTTC. The rearrangement links TRBV5-4 to TRBJ2-5, with D possibly TRBD1 on 5 matching bases. Germline CDR1 SGHNT, CDR2 YYREEE (reference sequence). The CDR3 spans 16 residues. The germline V and J ends were trimmed by 0 bases and 1 base, with 13 bases remaining between them.